The T cell receptor beta chain described here comes from a study of blood T cell repertoires in COVID-19. As for the study in general: Acute-phase and convalescent COVID-19 samples originated in the United States, Italy and Spain. Sample material is recorded as cDNA or gDNA derived from T cells, B-cell-depleted T cells, or PBMCs.

In the original processing: Amplification with reference gene primers provided the estimates of nucleated cell counts. TCRdb keeps only in-frame clones here, not all; method: immunoSEQ multiplex PCR. The V and J calls and clone size are taken from that table; D and trimming were inferred from the DNA. The sample records tens of thousands of clones, over 70% being singletons. Germline CDR1 is SGHAT and CDR2 is FQNNGV. The CDR3 is 16 amino acids. Trimming removed 5 bases from V and 5 bases from J, with 19 bases in between. The V gene is TRBV11-2, the J gene TRBJ2-1, with D perhaps assigned TRBD1 or TRBD2 (6 bases each). This TCR was recovered from a human donor in a cohort sampled during active COVID-19. The specimen was peripheral blood. The CDR3 bases are TGTGCCAGCAGCCTAGGGGGAGCGGGTCTACACAATGAGCAGTTCTTC. It encodes CASSLGGAGLHNEQFF.